This T cell receptor (beta chain) was obtained from a study of blood T cell repertoires in COVID-19. Turning to the study itself: Sites in the United States, Italy and Spain provided acute and convalescent COVID-19 samples.

V dropped 2 bases and J dropped 8; count of bases not matched to a gene: 17. Per the germline V gene, CDR1 is WNHNN and CDR2 is SYGVQD (reference sequence). The CDR3 has 18 residues. Sequenced by immunoSEQ multiplex PCR; TCRdb stores in-frame clones only, minus some. In the table there are about 260,000 clones, approximately 90% of which are singletons. Participants reported their clinical history, and cohort assignment relied on those reports. The sequenced sample was PBMCs or T cells enriched from blood (not recorded which). The receptor was isolated from a man aged 45-60 years who had been exposed to COVID-19. The chain joins TRBV10-1 to TRBJ1-2; 10 bases align to TRBD1. In DNA, the CDR3 is TGCGCCAGCAGTGAGACGAAGGGAGACAGGGGGCCACTGCGCGGCTACACCTTC. As protein: CASSETKGDRGPLRGYTF.